The next 7 T cell receptor beta chains were all read from a single sample in a study of control samples from healthy donors and cancer patients. The table came from immunoSEQ multiplex PCR; TCRdb's copy has only in-frame clones and leaves some out. The sample holds more than 110,000 clones, 70% to 90% seen once. The sequenced sample consisted of blood. The receptors were sampled from a woman in her 30s in good health.

The chain uses TRBV7-2 and TRBJ2-7, with 9 bases lining up with TRBD2. V lost 2 bases and J lost 2; bases outside the gene matches: 4. The CDR3 is made up of 15 amino acids. From germline, CDR1 is SGHTA and CDR2 FQGNSA. The CDR3 loop is CASSLIASGTYEQYF. As DNA, the CDR3 is TGTGCCAGCAGCTTAATTGCTAGCGGGACCTACGAGCAGTACTTC.

CDR3 nucleotides: TGTGCCAGCAGCTTAGGCCCGTGGGGCTACGAGCAGTACTTC. Its protein product is CASSLGPWGYEQYF. The chain is built from TRBV7-2 and TRBJ2-7; D unclear. The CDR3 is 14 residues long. Germline lookup yields CDR1 SGHTA and CDR2 FQGNSA. The V end was cut by 1 base, the J end by 3 bases, with 10 bases between.

The genes are TRBV7-9 and TRBJ1-1; D is perhaps TRBD1 (5 bases). V was cut by 2 bases and J by 3 bases, with 10 bases left in between. Germline lookup yields CDR1 SEHNR and CDR2 FQNEAQ (reference sequence). The CDR3 is 14 amino acids. CDR3: CASSLIGVDTEAFF. The CDR3 bases are TGTGCCAGCAGCTTAATAGGGGTGGACACTGAAGCTTTCTTT.

This chain uses TRBV4-1 with TRBJ2-7, with 9 bases matching TRBD2. CDR3 size: 15 residues. Looked up from germline, CDR1 is MGHRA and CDR2 is YSYEKL. Germline trimming cut 1 base from V and 4 bases from J; bases unmatched to any gene: 5. In nucleotides, the CDR3 is TGCGCCAGCAGCCAAGTTAGCGGGAGTTCGTACGAGCAGTACTTC. Amino acids: CASSQVSGSSYEQYF.

This chain uses TRBV9 with TRBJ1-4, with 12 bases matching TRBD1. CDR3 length: 17 residues. V trimming: 3 bases; J trimming: 5 bases; junction bases outside the gene matches: 8. Germline values: CDR1 SGDLS, CDR2 YYNGEE. The CDR3 region is CASSARGTGGGNEKLFF. CDR3 coding DNA: TGTGCCAGCAGCGCCCGAGGGACAGGGGGCGGAAATGAAAAACTGTTTTTT.

V is TRBV5-4 and J is TRBJ2-3; TRBD2 matches 7 bases. With V trimmed by 4 bases and J by 4 bases, 9 bases remained unmatched. The CDR3 has 15 amino acids. CDR1 is SGHNT, CDR2 YYREEE, per germline (reference sequence). CDR3 bases: TGTGCCAGCAGCGTACCTAGCGGCCGCCCAGATACGCAGTATTTT. Translation gives CASSVPSGRPDTQYF.

J is TRBJ1-1 and V is TRBV19, with D possibly TRBD1 on 6 matching bases. The CDR3 has 16 amino acids. V was cut by 2 bases and J by 0 bases, with 13 bases left in between. The germline V gene encodes CDR1 LNHDA and CDR2 SQIVND (reference sequence). CDR3 residues: CASSIRSTGMNTEAFF. Written as DNA, the CDR3 is TGTGCCAGTAGTATACGGAGCACAGGGATGAACACTGAAGCTTTCTTT. Drawing the rest from reference TRBV19 and TRBJ1-1, the complete variable domain is DGGITQSPKYLFRKEGQNVTLSCEQNLNHDAMYWYRQDPGQGLRLIYYSQIVNDFQKGDIAEGYSVSREKKESFPLTVTSAQKNPTAFYLCASSIRSTGMNTEAFFGQGTRLTVV.